A single sample gave rise to the 27 T cell receptor beta chains below, sequenced in a study of a mutant IDH1 vaccine in newly diagnosed glioma. Antigens for these TCRs are unknown. Time point noted: week 47, end of study. A single vaccine dose contained 300 ug of mutant IDH1 20-mer peptide, and topical imiquimod was used with it. The protocol was immunoSEQ multiplex PCR, while the TCRdb copy is restricted to in-frame clones and leaves out a portion. The data contain about 67,000 clones, 80% to 85% of them seen just once; the ten biggest clones take up around 4%. The starting material was PBMCs, obtained from a glioma patient whose treatment included an IDH1 peptide vaccine. The receptors come from a man younger than 45 with glioma.

The chain couples TRBV28 to TRBJ1-6, with 12 nucleotides matching TRBD1. V lost 5 bases, J lost 7 bases, and 12 bases stayed unmatched. The CDR3 length is 18 residues. Germline V CDR1 and CDR2: MDHEN, SYDVKM. This CDR3 reads CASSGFGTGGNKNSPLHF. Written as DNA, the CDR3 is TGTGCCAGCAGTGGATTTGGGACAGGGGGCAATAAGAATTCACCCCTCCACTTT.

The CDR3 nucleotides read TGTGCCAGCAGTTATCTGCGGGGGGGAGGTTATCAAGAGACCCAGTACTTC. It translates to CASSYLRGGGYQETQYF. This sequence joins TRBV6-7 and TRBJ2-5; 9 bases line up with TRBD2. TRBV6-7 is reported as an ORF; its role is uncertain. This CDR3 comprises 17 residues. The trim removed 3 bases at V and 2 bases at J, leaving 10 bases unmatched.

The chain recombines TRBV6-5 with TRBJ2-5, with 10 bases fitting TRBD2. The DNA end favors TRBJ2-7, so the J call may be wrong. The V gene's germline CDR1 is MNHEY and CDR2 SVGAGI. The length of the CDR3 is 15 residues. CDR3 nucleotide sequence: TGTGCCAGCAGTCTTAGCGGGGGGACCTCCTACGAGCAGTACTTC. The encoded protein is CASSLSGGTSYEQYF.

The V gene is TRBV19, the J gene TRBJ2-1, with TRBD2 as a possible D gene (5 bases). The CDR3 has 16 amino acids. The germline gives CDR1 LNHDA, CDR2 SQIVND (reference sequence). The V end lost 2 bases, the J end lost 4 bases, and 15 bases lay between the germline ends. As DNA, the CDR3 is TGTGCCAGTAGTATAATGGCAGGAGGTGGGTACAATGAGCAGTTCTTC. Protein product: CASSIMAGGGYNEQFF.

This rearrangement joins TRBV10-3 to TRBJ1-1; D possibly corresponds to TRBD1 (5 bases). The CDR3 spans 14 residues. Between the trimmed V and J ends, which lost 7 bases and 0 bases, there was a span of 12 bases. CDR1 and CDR2 (germline): ENHRY, SYGVKD. The CDR3 DNA is TGTGCCATCACCAGGGACGGATTGAACACTGAAGCTTTCTTT. It encodes CAITRDGLNTEAFF.

The chain recombines TRBV6-5 with TRBJ2-7, with TRBD1 matching over 8 bases. V dropped 6 bases and J dropped 0; count of bases not matched to a gene: 4. Germline CDR1 reads MNHEY; CDR2 reads SVGAGI. CDR3 length: 14 amino acids. CDR3 sequence (DNA): TGTGCCAGCAGCCCCGGGACAGGCTCCTACGAGCAGTACTTC. This encodes CASSPGTGSYEQYF.

In its sample, this clone was seen a few times. The V call is TRBV30, the J call TRBJ1-1; D is uncertain. Looked up from germline, CDR1 is GTSNPN and CDR2 is SVGIG (reference sequence). V lost 0 bases and J 5 bases, leaving 10 bases between the germline ends. There are 13 residues in the CDR3. CDR3 residues: CAWSVVLGTEAFF. In DNA form, the CDR3 reads TGTGCCTGGAGTGTAGTGTTAGGGACTGAAGCTTTCTTT.

The chain couples TRBV25-1 to TRBJ1-4; D perhaps matches TRBD1 (5 bases). Germline CDR1 is MGHDK and CDR2 is SYGVNS. V lost 7 bases and J lost 6, with 9 bases in between. This CDR3 comprises 12 residues. CDR3 coding DNA: TGTGCCAGCACTGACAGTCATGAAAAACTGTTTTTT. Its translation: CASTDSHEKLFF. Full variable domain (remainder filled in from reference TRBV25-1 and TRBJ1-4): EADIYQTPRYLVIGTGKKITLECSQTMGHDKMYWYQQDPGMELHLIHYSYGVNSTEKGDLSSESTVSRIRTEHFPLTLESARPSHTSQYLCASTDSHEKLFFGSGTQLSVL.

This clone appeared a few times. Here the CDR3 reads CASSLWLNTEAFF. The CDR3 coding sequence is TGTGCCAGCAGCTTATGGCTGAACACTGAAGCTTTCTTT. V and J are TRBV7-7 and TRBJ1-1; D gene unclear. Per the germline V gene, CDR1 is SSHAT and CDR2 is FNYEAQ (reference sequence). CDR3 size: 13 residues. V was shortened by 2 bases and J by 0 bases, with 4 bases between the two germline ends.

In nucleotides, the CDR3 is TGTGCCTGGAGTCACCAGGGGAACACTGAAGCTTTCTTT. Its translation: CAWSHQGNTEAFF. The chain uses TRBV30 and TRBJ1-1, with D perhaps matching TRBD1 (5 bases). V lost 2 bases to trimming and J lost 1 base, with 8 bases between them. CDR1 is GTSNPN, CDR2 SVGIG, per germline (reference sequence). The CDR3 is made up of 13 amino acids.

V gene TRBV13 combines with J gene TRBJ2-7; the match to TRBD1 covers 9 bases. CDR1 and CDR2 from the germline V gene are PRHDT and FYEKMQ (reference sequence). J lost 0 bases, V lost 1 base, and 1 base had no gene match. The CDR3 runs to 15 residues. CDR3 region: CASSLAGQGSYEQYF. CDR3 nucleotide sequence: TGTGCCAGCAGCTTAGCGGGACAGGGCTCCTACGAGCAGTACTTC. Looking up the rest from reference TRBV13 and TRBJ2-7 gives the full variable domain: AAGVIQSPRHLIKEKRETATLKCYPIPRHDTVYWYQQGPGQDPQFLISFYEKMQSDKGSIPDRFSAQQFSDYHSELNMSSLELGDSALYFCASSLAGQGSYEQYFGPGTRLTVT.

The chain uses TRBV5-6 and TRBJ1-4; D unresolved. Germline V gene sequence: CDR1 SGHDT, CDR2 YYEEEE. V was cut by 2 bases and J by 5 bases, with 4 bases left in between. The CDR3 length is 12 residues. The CDR3 DNA reads as TGTGCCAGCAGCTTCTCGAATGAAAAACTGTTTTTT. Encoded protein: CASSFSNEKLFF.

This chain links TRBV7-9 with TRBJ1-1, with 8 bases identical to TRBD1. From germline, CDR1 is SEHNR and CDR2 FQNEAQ (reference sequence). Unmatched junction bases numbered 4, after V lost 3 bases and J lost 1 base. This CDR3 spans 15 amino acids. CDR3 in DNA: TGTGCCAGCAGCTTCAACAGGGGGAGGAACACTGAAGCTTTCTTT. Its protein product is CASSFNRGRNTEAFF.

This chain joins TRBV2 and TRBJ2-3; tentative D call: TRBD2 (5 bases). There are 14 residues in the CDR3. Per the germline V gene, CDR1 is SNHLY and CDR2 is FYNNEI. Trimming shortened V by 11 bases and J by 0 bases, and 15 bases separated the two germline ends. The CDR3 DNA follows: TGTGCCGTCGAGAGGGATTCCAGCACAGATACGCAGTATTTT. It is translated as CAVERDSSTDTQYF.

This chain connects TRBV13 to TRBJ1-6; D is uncertain. Trimming left V 6 bases short and J 7 bases short, with 7 bases between. Germline lookup yields CDR1 PRHDT and CDR2 FYEKMQ (reference sequence). The CDR3 runs to 12 residues. In nucleotides, the CDR3 is TGTGCCAGCAGTACAGAGAATTCACCCCTCCACTTT. Translation: CASSTENSPLHF.

The V and J genes are TRBV13 and TRBJ2-3; no firm D call. The CDR3 totals 11 residues. V was pared by 8 bases and J by 3 bases, with 6 bases between. The germline gives CDR1 PRHDT, CDR2 FYEKMQ (reference sequence). This chain's CDR3 is CASWRTDTQYF. The CDR3 DNA sequence: TGTGCCAGCTGGCGAACAGATACGCAGTATTTT.

This clone occurred a few times. This rearrangement joins TRBV6-4 to TRBJ1-1; D is ambiguous. CDR3 length: 14 amino acids. Germline loops: CDR1 MRHNA, CDR2 SNTAGT. The germline V and J ends were trimmed by 6 bases and 0 bases, with 11 bases remaining between them. This CDR3 reads CASRPGQLNTEAFF. The CDR3 DNA reads TGTGCCAGCAGGCCTGGGCAGTTGAACACTGAAGCTTTCTTT.

The genes are TRBV30 and TRBJ1-5; a weak D match, TRBD1 (5 bases). V gave up 5 bases and J gave up 2 bases, with 22 bases separating them. This CDR3 region has 17 residues. CDR1 and CDR2 (germline): GTSNPN, SVGIG (reference sequence). The CDR3 bases are TGTGCCTGGGCCCGGGACGGGGACGGGAGGCGCAATCAGCCCCAGCATTTT. Protein sequence: CAWARDGDGRRNQPQHF. Full variable domain (missing parts from reference TRBV30 and TRBJ1-5): SQTIHQWPATLVQPVGSPLSLECTVEGTSNPNLYWYRQAAGRGLQLLFYSVGIGQISSEVPQNLSASRPQDRQFILSSKKLLLSDSGFYLCAWARDGDGRRNQPQHFGDGTRLSIL.

The genes are TRBV7-9 and TRBJ2-6, with D unresolved. Germline V gene sequence: CDR1 SEHNR, CDR2 FQNEAQ (reference sequence). The V gene lost 2 bases and the J gene lost 0 bases, with 14 bases spanning the gap. This CDR3 contains 18 residues. CDR3 loop: CASSLKGRRLSGANVLTF. CDR3 DNA sequence: TGTGCCAGCAGCTTAAAGGGAAGGAGACTCTCTGGGGCCAACGTCCTGACTTTC.

The chain couples TRBV29-1 to TRBJ1-6, with a tentative D call TRBD1 (6 bases). CDR3 length: 13 amino acids. Trimming shortened V by 4 bases and J by 4 bases, and 8 bases separated the two germline ends. Germline assignment: CDR1 SQVTM and CDR2 ANQGSEA. The CDR3 sequence: CSVGTGYNSPLHF. The CDR3 coding sequence is TGCAGCGTTGGTACAGGGTATAATTCACCCCTCCACTTT. The variable domain in full, with the rest retrieved from reference TRBV29-1 and TRBJ1-6, is SAVISQKPSRDICQRGTSLTIQCQVDSQVTMMFWYRQQPGQSLTLIATANQGSEATYESGFVIDKFPISRPNLTFSTLTVSNMSPEDSSIYLCSVGTGYNSPLHFGNGTRLTVT.

In its sample, this clone was seen once. This chain connects TRBV4-2 to TRBJ2-7; the D gene is possibly TRBD1 (5 bases). CDR1 and CDR2 (germline): LGHNA, YNFKEQ. V lost 0 bases, J lost 3 bases, and 15 bases lay in between. The CDR3 loop spans 16 amino acids. DNA of the CDR3: TGTGCCAGCAGCCAAGATCTCCGCAGGGCCCTCTACGAGCAGTACTTC. Protein product: CASSQDLRRALYEQYF.

The chain is built from TRBV5-6 and TRBJ2-7, with D possibly being TRBD2 (5 bases). Germline-derived CDR1 and CDR2 are SGHDT and YYEEEE. The V gene lost 0 bases and the J gene lost 6 bases, with 7 bases spanning the gap. The CDR3 sequence is 12 residues long. CDR3 residues: CASSLGSAEQYF. CDR3 DNA sequence: TGTGCCAGCAGCTTGGGTAGCGCCGAGCAGTACTTC.

The gene calls are TRBV27 and TRBJ1-1; D is uncertain. Germline CDR1 MNHEY, CDR2 SMNVEV (reference sequence). V was cut by 2 bases and J by 11 bases, with 15 bases left in between. The CDR3 spans 13 residues. CDR3 in DNA: TGTGCCAGCAGTTTAAAAGCAGACATCAGGGCTTTCTTT. Amino acids: CASSLKADIRAFF.

V is TRBV5-8 and J is TRBJ2-2; D remains ambiguous. Trimming cost V 4 bases and J 3 bases, with 10 bases left between them. The CDR3 has 14 amino acids. Germline V gene lookup returns CDR1 SGHTS and CDR2 YDEGEE. The CDR3 here is CASSPEAYTGELFF. The CDR3 region has the DNA TGTGCCAGCAGCCCAGAAGCTTACACCGGGGAGCTGTTTTTT.

The chain recombines TRBV27 with TRBJ1-2, with 11 bases matching TRBD1. The CDR3 has 15 residues. Germline lookup yields CDR1 MNHEY and CDR2 SMNVEV (reference sequence). The V and J ends lost 5 bases and 5 bases, in that order; junction bases with no gene match: 7. CDR3 region: CASSTGQGARYGYTF. Here the CDR3 DNA reads TGTGCCAGCAGTACCGGACAGGGGGCGAGGTATGGCTACACCTTC.

The chain uses TRBV6-5 and TRBJ2-2; D is tentatively TRBD1 or TRBD2 (5 bases each). The V gene's germline CDR1 is MNHEY and CDR2 SVGAGI. The CDR3 extends over 15 amino acids. The germline V and J ends were trimmed by 1 base and 5 bases, with 11 bases remaining between them. CDR3 nucleotide sequence: TGTGCCAGCAGTTACTATAGGGGCGGGACCGGGGAGCTGTTTTTT. Amino acids: CASSYYRGGTGELFF.

The rearrangement uses TRBV11-2 and TRBJ2-1; no definite D call. Germline V gene sequence: CDR1 SGHAT, CDR2 FQNNGV. Trimming took 5 bases from V and 5 from J, leaving 16 bases between them. The CDR3 covers 15 residues. The CDR3 bases are TGTGCCAGCAGCCCCACCCAGGACGGACACAATGAGCAGTTCTTC. Residues: CASSPTQDGHNEQFF.